This TCR beta chain was sequenced during a study of metastatic and nonmetastatic thyroid tumors. At the level of the study: Repertoire data that came from the blood and tumor or nodule tissue of malignant and benign thyroid patients were compared. Findings and limits, study-wide: Compared with benign nodules, malignant thyroid tumors were reported to have significantly higher TCR beta diversity in both blood and tumor.

On this clone: Its specificity is unknown.

Per the study methods: Clinicopathological groups of papillary thyroid cancer showed CDR3 differences that were used to build a distant-metastasis classifier. TCRdb re-analyzed the PCR reads using MiXCR. These V and J calls are TCRdb output, not the study's own analysis. The table records over 50,000 clones, 25% to 30% of them present only once. Every patient underwent thyroid surgery untreated. V dropped 5 bases and J dropped 5; count of bases not matched to a gene: 8. The CDR3 is 14 amino acids. This chain connects TRBV12-3 or TRBV12-4 to TRBJ1-1, with 7 bases fitting TRBD1. This clonotype was sampled from a female donor with papillary thyroid cancer or a benign thyroid nodule (not recorded which). Some clones in this sample may be carry-over from other donors' samples. The sequenced sample consisted of blood. The CDR3: CASSRTSGGTEAFF. CDR3 sequence (DNA): TGTGCCAGCAGTCGAACCTCAGGGGGAACTGAAGCTTTCTTT.